This T cell receptor beta chain was captured by sequencing in a study of T cell repertoires in cytomegalovirus infection. Study as a whole: Indicated by public TCR beta signatures were CMV infection and matching HLA type.

In regard to this clonotype: Its antigen is not identified.

TCRdb reprocessed the reads with MiXCR, giving one entry per CDR3 protein. This table has 350,000 to 550,000 distinct CDR3 sequences, roughly 31% appearing once. Per the germline V gene, CDR1 is MDHEN and CDR2 is SYDVKM. The V end was cut by 7 bases, the J end by 0 bases, with 12 bases between. This CDR3 spans 15 amino acids. Findings and limits, study-wide: Using cumulative public TCR beta family frequency, the authors identified those who carried CMV together with the relevant HLA. HLA-C-restricted CMV-specific TCR beta clonotypes were dominant in the ex vivo response.

The sample taken for sequencing was PBMCs. The TCR sequence derives from a human donor in good health (CMV status not recorded). Some clones in this sample may be carry-over from other donors' samples. V is TRBV28 and J is TRBJ1-4; D uncertain. The CDR3 sequence: CASTGQDATNEKLFF. Here the CDR3 DNA reads TGTGCCAGCACGGGTCAGGATGCAACTAATGAAAAACTGTTTTTT.